The 8 T cell receptor beta chains given below trace back to one sample, sequenced in a study of cytomegalovirus exposure and HLA in healthy donors. Both 60 Vbeta primers and 13 Jbeta primers went into the PCR. The protocol was immunoSEQ multiplex PCR, while the TCRdb copy is restricted to in-frame clones and leaves out a portion. Altogether 160,000 or so clones are present, about 65% being singletons, with the ten largest covering over 2.5%. Source material: PBMCs. Receptors were obtained from a woman in her 30s in good health and CMV-seronegative.

The chain links TRBV28 to TRBJ1-5; D might be TRBD1 (5 bases). Germline loops: CDR1 MDHEN, CDR2 SYDVKM. Between the trimmed V and J ends, which lost 5 bases and 6 bases, there was a span of 14 bases. The CDR3 is 14 amino acids. The CDR3 reads CASSPSQGTQPQHF. In DNA form, the CDR3 reads TGTGCCAGCAGTCCCAGTCAGGGTACTCAGCCCCAGCATTTT.

This sequence joins TRBV6-6 and TRBJ2-7; TRBD2 aligns across 7 bases. The CDR3 runs to 14 residues. Germline V gene lookup returns CDR1 MNHNY and CDR2 SVGAGI (reference sequence). V trimming: 2 bases; J trimming: 1 base; junction bases outside the gene matches: 2. CDR3 in amino acids: CASSYGGESYEQYF. In nucleotides, the CDR3 is TGTGCCAGCAGTTACGGGGGGGAGTCCTACGAGCAGTACTTC.

The chain carries TRBV5-4 and TRBJ2-7; D is undetermined. CDR3 size: 14 residues. Trimming removed 1 base from V and 5 bases from J, with 13 bases in between. Germline CDR1 is SGHNT and CDR2 is YYREEE (reference sequence). CDR3 nucleotides: TGTGCCAGCAGCTTGTATGGAGTTCACCACGAGCAGTACTTC. This translates into CASSLYGVHHEQYF. Drawing the rest from reference TRBV5-4 and TRBJ2-7, the complete variable domain is ETGVTQSPTHLIKTRGQQVTLRCSSQSGHNTVSWYQQALGQGPQFIFQYYREEENGRGNFPPRFSGLQFPNYSSELNVNALELDDSALYLCASSLYGVHHEQYFGPGTRLTVT.

The V call is TRBV5-1, the J call TRBJ1-3, with unresolved D. Germline CDR1 reads SGHRS; CDR2 reads YFSETQ. The CDR3 extends over 14 amino acids. Trimming took 4 bases from V and 8 from J, leaving 16 bases between them. CDR3 coding DNA: TGCGCCAGCAGCCCCTGGACTATTCAAGACACCATATATTTT. Amino acid sequence: CASSPWTIQDTIYF.

This clone was found a few times. The V call is TRBV27, the J call TRBJ1-5, with D unclear. Germline CDR1 MNHEY, CDR2 SMNVEV (reference sequence). The CDR3 sequence is 17 residues long. The V end was cut by 4 bases, the J end by 2 bases, with 18 bases between. The CDR3 reads CASSSRRDPRGNQPQHF. The CDR3 DNA follows: TGTGCCAGCAGTTCCCGCCGGGATCCGAGGGGCAATCAGCCCCAGCATTTT.

There are a few counts of this clone. The V call is TRBV2, the J call TRBJ2-3, with TRBD2 matching over 9 bases. The CDR3 runs to 15 residues. Germline-derived CDR1 and CDR2 are SNHLY and FYNNEI. Germline trimming cut 5 bases from V and 2 bases from J; bases unmatched to any gene: 5. The CDR3 nucleotides are TGTGCCAGCAGTTATCGGACTAGCGACACAGATACGCAGTATTTT. This encodes CASSYRTSDTDTQYF. Together with reference TRBV2 and TRBJ2-3, the CDR3 gives the full variable domain: EPEVTQTPSHQVTQMGQEVILRCVPISNHLYFYWYRQILGQKVEFLVSFYNNEISEKSEIFDDQFSVERPDGSNFTLKIRSTKLEDSAMYFCASSYRTSDTDTQYFGPGTRLTVL.

The CDR3 DNA follows: TGTGCCAGCAGTTACTTCCCCCCAGGGGAGATCTATGGCTACACCTTC. It encodes CASSYFPPGEIYGYTF. The V call is TRBV6-6, the J call TRBJ1-2, with D perhaps matching TRBD1 (6 bases). The germline gives CDR1 MNHNY, CDR2 SVGAGI (reference sequence). The CDR3 length is 16 residues. The V gene lost 1 base and the J gene lost 4 bases, with 16 bases spanning the gap.

This sequence joins TRBV20-1 and TRBJ1-2; no definite D call. The V gene lost 1 base and the J gene lost 7 bases, with 7 bases spanning the gap. Germline CDR1 reads DFQATT; CDR2 reads SNEGSKA (reference sequence). CDR3 length: 11 amino acids. The CDR3 DNA reads as TGCAGTGCTAGAGGAGTGAGTGGCTACACCTTC. Translating it yields CSARGVSGYTF.